These 23 T cell receptor beta chains were all obtained from the same sample, sequenced in a study of blood T cell repertoires in COVID-19. Repertoires were generated with immunoSEQ multiplex PCR, while TCRdb's copy carries only in-frame clones and drops some. The data contain roughly 180,000 clones, about 83% of them seen just once; the ten biggest clones take up 3.6%. The sample taken for sequencing was PBMCs or T cells enriched from blood (not recorded which). All receptors derive from a woman aged 45-60 years in a cohort exposed to, infected with or recovered from COVID-19 (not recorded which).

The chain combines TRBV10-3 with TRBJ1-5; maybe TRBD1 (5 bases). This CDR3 contains 13 residues. The ends were cut back, 8 bases at V and 5 bases at J, with 13 bases in the middle. Germline loops: CDR1 ENHRY, CDR2 SYGVKD. The CDR3 DNA follows: TGTGCCATCCGTGGGGCAGAAGATCAGCCCCAGCATTTT. Its protein product is CAIRGAEDQPQHF.

The chain couples TRBV5-1 to TRBJ2-1; 14 bases map to TRBD2. Germline CDR1 reads SGHRS; CDR2 reads YFSETQ. This CDR3 spans 14 amino acids. The J segment lost 7 bases and the V segment lost 5 bases, leaving 2 bases of the junction unmatched. CDR3 coding DNA: TGCGCCAGCAGGGGGACTAGCGGGAGTAATGAGCAGTTCTTC. Translating it yields CASRGTSGSNEQFF.

V gene TRBV2 combines with J gene TRBJ1-5; perhaps TRBD1 as D (5 bases). The CDR3 consists of 15 residues. Trimming pared 2 bases from V and 1 base from J, leaving 9 bases between. CDR1 SNHLY and CDR2 FYNNEI come from the germline V gene. Here the CDR3 reads CASSERGISNQPQHF. For the CDR3, the DNA is TGTGCCAGCAGTGAAAGGGGAATCAGCAATCAGCCCCAGCATTTT.

The genes are TRBV7-9 and TRBJ2-2, with 9 bases aligning to TRBD1. In germline, CDR1 is SEHNR, CDR2 FQNEAQ (reference sequence). V dropped 4 bases and J dropped 6; count of bases not matched to a gene: 6. The CDR3 sequence is 15 residues long. The DNA of the CDR3 is TGTGCCAGCAGCTCCCGGGACAGGGCCGCCGGGGAGCTGTTTTTT. Amino acid sequence: CASSSRDRAAGELFF. The entire variable domain, with the rest obtained from reference TRBV7-9 and TRBJ2-2, is as follows: DTGVSQNPRHKITKRGQNVTFRCDPISEHNRLYWYRQTLGQGPEFLTYFQNEAQLEKSRLLSDRFSAERPKGSFSTLEIQRTEQGDSAMYLCASSSRDRAAGELFFGEGSRLTVL.

The chain joins TRBV7-6 to TRBJ2-7, with D tentatively TRBD1 (5 bases). The V gene lost 2 bases and the J gene lost 5 bases, with 19 bases spanning the gap. Germline values: CDR1 SGHVS, CDR2 FNYEAQ. This CDR3 contains 16 residues. The CDR3, as DNA: TGTGCCAGCAGCTTAACAAGTTCAGGGCGGCCGGACGAGCAGTACTTC. It specifies CASSLTSSGRPDEQYF.

V gene TRBV11-2 combines with J gene TRBJ2-1, with a weak D call TRBD1 (6 bases). Germline V gives CDR1 SGHAT, CDR2 FQNNGV. The CDR3 runs to 14 residues. Trimming shortened V by 5 bases and J by 9 bases, and 17 bases separated the two germline ends. The CDR3 reads CASSHGRTVIEQFF. CDR3 DNA: TGTGCCAGCAGCCACGGGCGGACAGTCATTGAGCAGTTCTTC.

V and J are TRBV7-2 and TRBJ2-7, with a weak D call TRBD2 (5 bases). Trimming removed 5 bases from V and 6 bases from J, with 17 bases in between. The germline V gene encodes CDR1 SGHTA and CDR2 FQGNSA. This CDR3 is 14 amino acids long. CDR3 amino acids: CASSVEGPSIEQYF. CDR3 DNA sequence: TGTGCCAGCAGCGTCGAGGGTCCGTCTATCGAGCAGTACTTC.

This rearrangement joins TRBV7-2 to TRBJ2-3; a weak D match, TRBD2 (6 bases). Trimming took off 5 bases at V and 5 bases at J, with 17 bases between the two ends. This CDR3 contains 15 residues. Germline assignment: CDR1 SGHTA and CDR2 FQGNSA. The CDR3 loop is CASSPAAGSQDTQYF. The DNA of the CDR3 is TGTGCCAGCAGCCCTGCAGCGGGTTCCCAAGATACGCAGTATTTT.

This clone was seen more than once but under ten times. This rearrangement joins TRBV9 to TRBJ2-5; 9 nucleotides match TRBD1. This CDR3 comprises 16 residues. With 0 bases clipped from V and 1 base from J, the junction kept 4 bases outside the gene matches. Germline lookup yields CDR1 SGDLS and CDR2 YYNGEE. The CDR3 protein is CASSVGVGQGQETQYF. CDR3 nucleotides: TGTGCCAGCAGCGTAGGAGTGGGACAGGGCCAAGAGACCCAGTACTTC. Filled out from reference TRBV9 and TRBJ2-5, the complete variable domain reads DSGVTQTPKHLITATGQRVTLRCSPRSGDLSVYWYQQSLDQGLQFLIQYYNGEERAKGNILERFSAQQFPDLHSELNLSSLELGDSALYFCASSVGVGQGQETQYFGPGTRLLVL.

The rearrangement links TRBV7-2 to TRBJ2-1, with 7 bases lining up with TRBD1. The germline V gene encodes CDR1 SGHTA and CDR2 FQGNSA. The ends lost 0 bases at V and 4 bases at J; junction bases unmatched: 6. There are 16 residues in the CDR3. The CDR3 DNA reads as TGTGCCAGCAGCTTAGCTTACGACAGGGCTTACAATGAGCAGTTCTTC. Its protein is CASSLAYDRAYNEQFF. Full variable domain (outside the CDR3, taken from reference TRBV7-2 and TRBJ2-1): GAGVSQSPSNKVTEKGKDVELRCDPISGHTALYWYRQSLGQGLEFLIYFQGNSAPDKSGLPSDRFSAERTGGSVSTLTIQRTQQEDSAVYLCASSLAYDRAYNEQFFGPGTRLTVL.

V is TRBV5-1 and J is TRBJ1-2, with 8 bases aligning to TRBD1. V lost 4 bases and J lost 4; bases outside the gene matches: 9. This CDR3 is 15 amino acids long. Germline-derived CDR1 and CDR2 are SGHRS and YFSETQ. The CDR3 loop reads CASSPGQGQIYGYTF. CDR3 in DNA: TGCGCCAGCAGCCCAGGACAGGGACAAATCTATGGCTACACCTTC.

The CDR3 is CASSPPGRGDTQYF. CDR3 DNA sequence: TGTGCCAGCAGCCCTCCCGGGCGGGGAGATACGCAGTATTTT. The chain combines TRBV3-1 (or the pseudogene TRBV3-2) with TRBJ2-3, with a weak D call TRBD2 (6 bases). Trimming stripped 4 bases from V and 5 bases from J, with 13 bases between. The length of the CDR3 is 14 residues. Per germline, CDR1 LGHDT and CDR2 YNNKEL (reference sequence).

The chain has TRBV28 and TRBJ2-2; 7 bases align to TRBD1. The ends lost 7 bases at V and 6 bases at J; junction bases unmatched: 14. CDR3 length: 16 residues. Per germline, CDR1 MDHEN and CDR2 SYDVKM. CDR3 loop: CASNPHRGSIPGELFF. The CDR3, as DNA: TGTGCCAGCAACCCACACAGGGGAAGTATCCCCGGGGAGCTGTTTTTT.

V gene TRBV19 combines with J gene TRBJ2-7, with D possibly matching TRBD1 (5 bases). This CDR3 is built from 16 residues. The V end was cut by 1 base, the J end by 5 bases, with 18 bases between. Germline loops: CDR1 LNHDA, CDR2 SQIVND (reference sequence). The CDR3 nucleotides are TGTGCCAGTAGTATAGGCCATCAGGGAATTGGGAACGAGCAGTACTTC. The encoded protein is CASSIGHQGIGNEQYF.

The V and J genes are TRBV29-1 and TRBJ1-1; D unclear. This CDR3 has 11 residues. Trimming removed 3 bases at V and 8 bases at J, with 10 bases between. Germline-derived CDR1 and CDR2 are SQVTM and ANQGSEA. The CDR3 loop reads CSVEGNMEAFF. The CDR3 DNA sequence: TGCAGCGTTGAGGGCAACATGGAAGCTTTCTTT.

The rearrangement uses TRBV5-4 and TRBJ2-7; 12 bases align to TRBD2. With V trimmed by 3 bases and J by 4 bases, 5 bases remained unmatched. The CDR3 has 15 amino acids. Germline CDR1 SGHNT, CDR2 YYREEE (reference sequence). CDR3: CASSSGTSGWYEQYF. Here the CDR3 DNA reads TGTGCCAGCAGCTCCGGGACTAGCGGGTGGTACGAGCAGTACTTC.

This rearrangement joins TRBV15 to TRBJ2-7; tentative D call: TRBD2 (5 bases). CDR3 length: 14 residues. With 5 bases removed from V and 7 bases from J, the gap between germline ends came to 18 bases. CDR1 is LNHNV, CDR2 YYDKDF, per germline (reference sequence). The CDR3: CATSPSGPLGEQYF. The CDR3 region has the DNA TGTGCCACCAGCCCAAGCGGACCCTTGGGTGAGCAGTACTTC.

This clone was counted between two and nine times. The V and J genes are TRBV6-2 or TRBV6-3 and TRBJ2-3; 12 nucleotides agree with TRBD2. The germline gives CDR1 MNHEY, CDR2 SVGEGT. The J segment lost 4 bases and the V segment lost 4 bases, leaving 3 bases of the junction unmatched. The CDR3 spans 15 residues. As DNA, the CDR3 is TGTGCCAGCAGTTCGACTAGCGGGGGACCAGATACGCAGTATTTT. It specifies CASSSTSGGPDTQYF.

The chain recombines TRBV30 with TRBJ2-7, with TRBD2 as a possible D gene (5 bases). V shed 0 bases and J shed 2 bases, with 17 bases lying between them. The CDR3 totals 16 residues. CDR1 and CDR2 (germline): GTSNPN, SVGIG (reference sequence). CDR3 region: CAWSVDEGLEPYEQYF. The CDR3 region has the DNA TGTGCCTGGAGTGTCGACGAGGGATTAGAACCCTACGAGCAGTACTTC.

The rearrangement joins TRBV7-2 to TRBJ2-5; the match to TRBD2 covers 8 bases. V lost 3 bases and J lost 5; bases outside the gene matches: 8. CDR3 size: 15 residues. CDR1 and CDR2 from the germline V gene are SGHTA and FQGNSA. CDR3 coding DNA: TGTGCCAGCAGCTTTGACGGGGGGGCCATGGAGACCCAGTACTTC. Protein sequence: CASSFDGGAMETQYF.

The rearrangement links TRBV3-1 (or the pseudogene TRBV3-2) to TRBJ2-7; TRBD1 is a possible D gene (6 bases). Trimming shortened V by 4 bases and J by 3 bases, and 10 bases separated the two germline ends. Germline values: CDR1 LGHDT, CDR2 YNNKEL (reference sequence). This CDR3 is 13 amino acids long. CDR3 sequence (DNA): TGTGCCAGCAGCCTCGGACAGTTCTACGAGCAGTACTTC. Protein product: CASSLGQFYEQYF.

The chain recombines TRBV24-1 with TRBJ2-3; no clear D gene. Trimming pared 4 bases from V and 0 bases from J, leaving 7 bases between. Germline CDR1 reads KGHDR; CDR2 reads SFDVKD. The CDR3 has 14 residues. The DNA of the CDR3 is TGTGCCACCAGTGAAACCGGGAGCACAGATACGCAGTATTTT. Its protein product is CATSETGSTDTQYF.

The V gene is TRBV7-3, the J gene TRBJ2-2; TRBD1 aligns across 9 bases. Losses at the gene ends were 5 bases for V and 0 bases for J; bases not matched to a gene: 4. Germline values: CDR1 SGHTA, CDR2 FQGTGA. The CDR3 runs 16 residues. The CDR3 DNA reads TGTGCCAGCAGCCCCGGGACAGGGACGAACACCGGGGAGCTGTTTTTT. It specifies CASSPGTGTNTGELFF.